Each of the 10 T cell receptor beta chains below was sequenced from the same sample in a study of T cell responses to AZD1222 COVID-19 vaccine. Using immunoSEQ multiplex PCR, the repertoire was profiled, and TCRdb retains in-frame clones only, with some absent. Among about 110,000 clones, roughly 92% were seen once, and the ten largest hold 2% to 2.5%. This material consisted of peripheral blood, taken 28 days after the second AZD1222 dose. Receptors were obtained from an adult who received the AZD1222 COVID-19 vaccine.

The chain carries TRBV3-1 (or the pseudogene TRBV3-2) and TRBJ2-1; tentatively, D is TRBD2 (7 bases). This CDR3 is built from 15 residues. Germline V gene sequence: CDR1 LGHDT, CDR2 YNNKEL (reference sequence). V was clipped by 5 bases and J by 1 base, with 12 bases between them. The DNA for the CDR3 is TGTGCCAGCAGCAGGGGGGGGAAGTCCTACAATGAGCAGTTCTTC. This codes for CASSRGGKSYNEQFF.

This clone was recorded once. The chain combines TRBV7-2 with TRBJ2-1; the D is unclear. Germline-derived CDR1 and CDR2 are SGHTA and FQGNSA. CDR3 length equals 14 residues. The V end lost 5 bases, the J end lost 6 bases, and 14 bases lay between the germline ends. CDR3 DNA sequence: TGTGCCAGCAGCCTAATGGCGCCTACCAATGAGCAGTTCTTC. Its protein product is CASSLMAPTNEQFF.

This chain links TRBV9 with TRBJ2-1; D gene unclear. CDR1 is SGDLS and CDR2 is YYNGEE in the germline V gene. The CDR3 has 13 amino acids. V lost 2 bases and J 5 bases, leaving 8 bases between the germline ends. The CDR3 DNA follows: TGTGCCAGCAGCGTTTCACAGAACAATGAGCAGTTCTTC. This encodes CASSVSQNNEQFF. The full variable domain, in which reference TRBV9 and TRBJ2-1 provide the parts outside the CDR3, is DSGVTQTPKHLITATGQRVTLRCSPRSGDLSVYWYQQSLDQGLQFLIQYYNGEERAKGNILERFSAQQFPDLHSELNLSSLELGDSALYFCASSVSQNNEQFFGPGTRLTVL.

The chain links TRBV29-1 to TRBJ1-1; D is ambiguous. This CDR3 has 14 residues. Germline V gives CDR1 SQVTM, CDR2 ANQGSEA. V was clipped by 4 bases and J by 2 bases, with 14 bases between them. As DNA, the CDR3 is TGCAGCGTTGGGCGCGAGGGATCAAACACTGAAGCTTTCTTT. Residues: CSVGREGSNTEAFF.

V gene TRBV6-6 combines with J gene TRBJ2-5; 9 nucleotides match TRBD2. The trim removed 8 bases at V and 0 bases at J, leaving 4 bases unmatched. CDR1 and CDR2 (germline): MNHNY, SVGAGI (reference sequence). CDR3 size: 14 residues. The CDR3 sequence is CASETSGYQETQYF. The CDR3 coding sequence is TGTGCCAGCGAGACTAGCGGATACCAAGAGACCCAGTACTTC.

CDR3 DNA sequence: TGTGCCAGCAGCCAAGCGGGGCATGGGAATTCACCCCTCCACTTT. As protein: CASSQAGHGNSPLHF. The chain joins TRBV4-2 to TRBJ1-6, with a possible D match to TRBD1 (5 bases). Looked up from germline, CDR1 is LGHNA and CDR2 is YNFKEQ. The CDR3 runs 15 residues. Trimming removed 1 base at V and 7 bases at J, with 11 bases between.

This sequence joins TRBV4-2 and TRBJ1-2, with 7 bases fitting TRBD1. The trim removed 6 bases at V and 2 bases at J, leaving 3 bases unmatched. This CDR3 has 13 residues. CDR1 and CDR2 from the germline V gene are LGHNA and YNFKEQ. The CDR3 DNA reads TGTGCCAGCAGGTTAGGGGGCAACTATGGCTACACCTTC. This gives the protein CASRLGGNYGYTF.

The rearrangement links TRBV6-2 or TRBV6-3 to TRBJ1-5; D is possibly TRBD1 (5 bases). The CDR3 sequence is 15 residues long. V was trimmed by 4 bases and J by 5 bases, leaving 15 bases between them. The V gene's germline CDR1 is MNHEY and CDR2 SVGEGT. The CDR3 nucleotides are TGTGCCAGCAGTTGGGGGGGGAACCACTATCAGCCCCAGCATTTT. Protein product: CASSWGGNHYQPQHF.

V and J are TRBV28 and TRBJ1-1, with a weak D call TRBD1 (5 bases). This CDR3 has 16 residues. CDR1 and CDR2 from the germline V gene are MDHEN and SYDVKM. Trimming removed 5 bases at V and 1 base at J, with 17 bases between. Written as DNA, the CDR3 is TGTGCCAGCAGTCCCCCCCGAGGGGCTGCGAACACTGAAGCTTTCTTT. This codes for CASSPPRGAANTEAFF.

Points on this clone: One junction end does not reproduce the germline sequence, and a read error may be involved. The chain carries TRBV7-7 and TRBJ1-4; a possible D gene is TRBD1 (6 bases). Germline loops: CDR1 SSHAT, CDR2 FNYEAQ (reference sequence). This CDR3 contains 14 residues. CDR3 in DNA: TGTGCTAGCAGTCTTAATCAGGGGAATGAAAAACTGTTTTTT. It codes for CASSLNQGNEKLFF.